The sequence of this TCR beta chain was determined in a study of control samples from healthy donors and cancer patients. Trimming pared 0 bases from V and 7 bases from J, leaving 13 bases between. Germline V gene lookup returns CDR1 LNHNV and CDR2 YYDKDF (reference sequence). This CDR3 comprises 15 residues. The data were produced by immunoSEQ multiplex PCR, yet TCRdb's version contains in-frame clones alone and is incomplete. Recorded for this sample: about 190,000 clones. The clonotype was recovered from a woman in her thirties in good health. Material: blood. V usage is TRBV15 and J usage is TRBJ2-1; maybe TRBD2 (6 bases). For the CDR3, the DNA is TGTGCCACCAGCAGAGACGGCGGGGCTACAAATGAGCAGTTCTTC. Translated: CATSRDGGATNEQFF.